This passage covers 4 T cell receptor beta chains from one sample sequenced in a study of identical twins. Each CDR3 protein is one row after TCRdb ran MiXCR on the 5' RACE reads. The data hold 250,000 to 350,000 distinct CDR3 sequences, with just under 9.5% observed a single time. The sample also formed part of further work on yellow fever vaccine responses in identical twins.

Sequencing used CD8+ T cells sorted from blood. The source is a woman aged 18-29 years in good health.

This clonotype has only a few counts. The J gene is TRBJ2-1, the V gene TRBV5-6, with D possibly being TRBD1 or TRBD2 (6 bases each). CDR3 size: 16 residues. The germline gives CDR1 SGHDT, CDR2 YYEEEE. With 4 bases removed from V and 4 bases from J, the gap between germline ends came to 18 bases. DNA of the CDR3: TGTGCCAGCAGCCCAAGGGGGGACTGGGAGTACAATGAGCAGTTCTTC. Translating gives CASSPRGDWEYNEQFF. Drawing the rest from reference TRBV5-6 and TRBJ2-1, the complete variable domain is DAGVTQSPTHLIKTRGQQVTLRCSPKSGHDTVSWYQQALGQGPQFIFQYYEEEERQRGNFPDRFSGHQFPNYSSELNVNALLLGDSALYLCASSPRGDWEYNEQFFGPGTRLTVL.

This clonotype was counted ten times or more. This chain connects TRBV27 to TRBJ2-1; 7 nucleotides agree with TRBD2. Germline V gene lookup returns CDR1 MNHEY and CDR2 SMNVEV (reference sequence). Unmatched junction bases numbered 2, after V lost 0 bases and J lost 0 bases. The CDR3 runs to 16 residues. The CDR3 nucleotides are TGTGCCAGCAGTTTATCGGGGGGGAGCTCCTACAATGAGCAGTTCTTC. Protein sequence: CASSLSGGSSYNEQFF.

The chain uses TRBV27 and TRBJ2-1, with TRBD2 identical over 9 bases. V dropped 5 bases and J dropped 6; count of bases not matched to a gene: 11. This CDR3 has 16 residues. Germline CDR1 is MNHEY and CDR2 is SMNVEV (reference sequence). The CDR3 DNA reads as TGTGCCAGCAGTGGTTCGGCGGGAGGGCCTTTCAATGAGCAGTTCTTC. Encoded protein: CASSGSAGGPFNEQFF.

V and J are TRBV28 and TRBJ2-5, with D perhaps TRBD2 (6 bases). Germline V gene sequence: CDR1 MDHEN, CDR2 SYDVKM. The CDR3 is made up of 16 amino acids. Trimming left V 6 bases short and J 1 base short, with 18 bases between. The CDR3 reads CASSQRGTGLQETQYF. CDR3 nucleotide sequence: TGTGCCAGCAGCCAACGGGGGACCGGCCTCCAAGAGACCCAGTACTTC.